A selection of T cell receptor beta chains follows, all from one sample in a study of blood T cell repertoires in COVID-19. The method was immunoSEQ multiplex PCR; TCRdb's version includes in-frame clones alone and lacks a portion of them. The table lists around 230,000 clones, 65% to 90% of them singletons. The sample consisted of peripheral blood. Receptors were obtained from a middle-aged man who had recovered from COVID-19. Each CDR3 is given with its conserved first and last residue. A D gene is named only where the DNA matches it firmly. Size is stated for part of the rows, as once, few or many counts, or as a class when the clone is expanded.

cdr3_length	clone_size	v_call	d_call	j_call	cdr3_nt	cdr3_aa
13	-	TRBV18	TRBD2	TRBJ2-7	TGTGCCAGCTCGCGGGGGACTAGTGACGAGCAGTACTTC	CASSRGTSDEQYF
13	-	TRBV4-3	TRBD2	TRBJ2-1	TGCGCCAGCTCGTTAGCGGGAGGGAATGAGCAGTTCTTC	CASSLAGGNEQFF
15	-	TRBV10-2	TRBD1	TRBJ2-2	TGCGCCAGCAGTAGACAGGGGCGGAGCACCGGGGAGCTGTTTTTT	CASSRQGRSTGELFF
15	-	TRBV30	TRBD2	TRBJ2-1	TGTGCCTGGAGTGTAGGGCTAGCGGGACACAATGAGCAGTTCTTC	CAWSVGLAGHNEQFF
15	-	TRBV19	-	TRBJ1-5	TGTGCCAGTAGTTACACAGGAGCCACCAATCAGCCCCAGCATTTT	CASSYTGATNQPQHF
11	-	TRBV3-1/TRBV3-2	-	TRBJ1-2	TGTGCCAGCACCACAGGGTTGGGCTACACCTTC	CASTTGLGYTF
14	-	TRBV5-1	TRBD1	TRBJ1-2	TGCGCCAGCAGCTCGGACTCCGGGACAGGGTGGCGCACCTTC	CASSSDSGTGWRTF
12	-	TRBV7-8	-	TRBJ1-1	TGTGCCAGCAGCTTTTCAAACACTGAAGCTTTCTTT	CASSFSNTEAFF
12	-	TRBV6-6	-	TRBJ2-7	TGTGCCAGCAGTCGACAGTCCTACGAGCAGTACTTC	CASSRQSYEQYF
15	-	TRBV19	-	TRBJ1-4	TGTGCCAGCAGCAGAACAGGATCAACTAATGAAAAACTGTTTTTT	CASSRTGSTNEKLFF
13	-	TRBV6-5	-	TRBJ1-1	TGTGCCAGCAGTTACTCCCCGTACACTGAAGCTTTCTTT	CASSYSPYTEAFF
16	-	TRBV5-1	-	TRBJ2-6	TGCGCCAGCAGGACACAGGGATTGTCTGGGGCCAACGTCCTGACTTTC	CASRTQGLSGANVLTF
14	-	TRBV11-3	TRBD1	TRBJ2-7	TGTGCCAGCAGCCCTAGACAGGGAAAGTACGAGCAGTACTTC	CASSPRQGKYEQYF
12	-	TRBV7-2	-	TRBJ2-7	TGTGCCAGCAGCTCCTACTCCTACGAGCAGTACTTC	CASSSYSYEQYF
13	-	TRBV12-5	TRBD1	TRBJ1-1	TGTGCTAGTGGTTTGGTACAGGGGACAGAAGCTTTCTTT	CASGLVQGTEAFF
17	-	TRBV11-3	TRBD2	TRBJ2-1	TGTGCCAGCAGTTTTAGAGCTGCTACTAGCGGGGACAATGAGCAGTTCTTC	CASSFRAATSGDNEQFF
13	-	TRBV4-1	TRBD2	TRBJ2-7	TGCGCCAGCAGCAGCGGGACGAAAAGTGAGCAGTACTTC	CASSSGTKSEQYF
13	-	TRBV7-9	-	TRBJ2-1	TGTGCCAGCAGCCTTACTAGTTACAATGAGCAGTTCTTC	CASSLTSYNEQFF
15	-	TRBV19	-	TRBJ2-1	TGTGCCAGTAGTATAACGCCGGGTTCTTACAATGAGCAGTTCTTC	CASSITPGSYNEQFF
14	few	TRBV15	TRBD1	TRBJ1-2	TGTGCCACCAGCAGAGATAAGGGGGCGAACGGCTACACCTTC	CATSRDKGANGYTF
18	-	TRBV29-1	TRBD2	TRBJ2-7	TGCAGCGTTGAAGAAATGTCTAGCGGGAGGGCCGGCGGCTACGAGCAGTACTTC	CSVEEMSSGRAGGYEQYF
20	-	TRBV30	TRBD1	TRBJ1-3	TGTGCCTGGACCTACTCCGTCAGGGGGCTTCTATTGAGCTCTGGAAACACCATATATTTT	CAWTYSVRGLLLSSGNTIYF
13	-	TRBV5-1	-	TRBJ2-1	TGCGCCAGCAGCTTGGTAGGGCGACAGGAGCAGTTCTTC	CASSLVGRQEQFF
13	-	TRBV19	-	TRBJ2-7	TGTGCCAGTACTGCGGGGCCCTACTACGAGCAGTACTTC	CASTAGPYYEQYF
14	-	TRBV7-2	TRBD2	TRBJ2-7	TGTGCCAGCAGCTCTGGGGGGGTCCTCTACGAGCAGTACTTC	CASSSGGVLYEQYF
13	-	TRBV27	TRBD1	TRBJ1-1	TGTGCCAGCCACCACAGGGGGAACACTGAAGCTTTCTTT	CASHHRGNTEAFF
16	-	TRBV11-3	-	TRBJ1-3	TGTGCCAGCAGCTTAGATGAGGTTTACTCTGGAAACACCATATATTTT	CASSLDEVYSGNTIYF
14	-	TRBV20-1	TRBD2	TRBJ2-1	TGCAGTGCTAGTACTAGCGGGAGGTTCTATGAGCAGTTCTTC	CSASTSGRFYEQFF
15	-	TRBV5-1	-	TRBJ2-7	TGCGCCAGCAGCTTACCTCATGCAGTCACCTACGAGCAGTACTTC	CASSLPHAVTYEQYF
12	few	TRBV10-3	-	TRBJ1-5	TGTGCCATCAGGGACGGGGGGCAGCCCCAGCATTTT	CAIRDGGQPQHF
13	few	TRBV13	-	TRBJ1-2	TGTGCCAGCAGCTCCGACAGGAACTATGGCTACACCTTC	CASSSDRNYGYTF
14	-	TRBV6-5	-	TRBJ1-4	TGTGCCACCTCGAGCGGGGCAGCGAGTGAAAAACTGTTTTTT	CATSSGAASEKLFF
17	-	TRBV11-2	-	TRBJ2-1	TGTGCCAGCAGCTTCCGCCCGCAGGGGAATCTTTGGAATGAGCAGTTCTTC	CASSFRPQGNLWNEQFF
15	-	TRBV5-1	-	TRBJ1-5	TGCGCCAGCAGCTTCGCAGGGCGCCCCAATCAGCCCCAGCATTTT	CASSFAGRPNQPQHF
15	-	TRBV5-6	-	TRBJ1-1	TGTGCCAGCAGCGCCACTGGTCGGGGGTACACTGAAGCTTTCTTT	CASSATGRGYTEAFF
14	once	TRBV5-1	-	TRBJ1-5	TGCGCCAGCAGCTATTCAGGGCCTAATCAGCCCCAGCATTTT	CASSYSGPNQPQHF
15	-	TRBV19	TRBD1	TRBJ2-7	TGTGCCAGTAGTATAGGAGGACAGGGCCCCTACGAGCAGTACTTC	CASSIGGQGPYEQYF
13	-	TRBV7-2	-	TRBJ2-1	TGTGCCAGCAGTCGCAGCTCCTACAATGAGCAGTTCTTC	CASSRSSYNEQFF
16	-	TRBV4-1	-	TRBJ1-5	TGCGCCAGCAGCCAAGTGGCAGGCGGGGGCAATCAGCCCCAGCATTTT	CASSQVAGGGNQPQHF
14	few	TRBV5-1	-	TRBJ1-6	TGCGCCAGCAGCTCGGACAGTGGCAATTCACCCCTCCACTTT	CASSSDSGNSPLHF
12	-	TRBV6-5	-	TRBJ1-1	TGTGCCAGCAGGGCCGACAGCCTTGAAGCTTTCTTT	CASRADSLEAFF
14	-	TRBV9	TRBD1	TRBJ1-1	TGTGCCAGCAGCCCTACAGGGGGGGACACTGAAGCTTTCTTT	CASSPTGGDTEAFF
11	-	TRBV24-1	-	TRBJ1-2	TGTGCCACCAGTGGAGGGTATGGCTACACCTTC	CATSGGYGYTF
14	-	TRBV7-8	-	TRBJ2-7	TGTGCCAGCAGCATCCCACAGGGCAGAGGCGAGCAGTACTTC	CASSIPQGRGEQYF
13	-	TRBV2	-	TRBJ2-7	TGTGCCAGCAGTGATACACAAAACTACGAGCAGTACTTC	CASSDTQNYEQYF